This passage covers 23 T cell receptor beta chains from one sample sequenced in a study of blood T cell repertoires in COVID-19. The repertoire was sequenced with immunoSEQ multiplex PCR; TCRdb's copy has only in-frame clones and lacks some. The sample contains 250,000 to 350,000 clones, about nine tenths of which appear only once. Material: PBMCs or T cells enriched from blood (not recorded which). These receptor sequences come from a woman aged 18-29 years who had recovered from COVID-19.

The chain is built from TRBV6-6 and TRBJ2-7; TRBD2 is a possible D gene (5 bases). The CDR3 consists of 13 residues. V gave up 7 bases and J gave up 2 bases, with 12 bases separating them. CDR1 is MNHNY, CDR2 SVGAGI, per germline (reference sequence). The CDR3 coding sequence is TGTGCCAGCACTACAGACGGGGCCTACGAGCAGTACTTC. This gives the protein CASTTDGAYEQYF.

The V and J genes are TRBV5-1 and TRBJ1-1; D unclear. This CDR3 is 13 amino acids long. Germline CDR1 and CDR2: SGHRS and YFSETQ. Trimming left V 5 bases short and J 2 bases short, with 10 bases between. The CDR3 is CASSWHRNTEAFF. The CDR3 coding sequence is TGCGCCAGCAGTTGGCACAGAAACACTGAAGCTTTCTTT.

The chain links TRBV28 to TRBJ1-5; TRBD1 aligns across 10 bases. The germline V gene has CDR1 MDHEN and CDR2 SYDVKM. The CDR3 extends over 16 amino acids. V dropped 6 bases and J dropped 3; count of bases not matched to a gene: 8. The CDR3 DNA is TGTGCCAGCAGATTAGCCGGGACAGGGGACAATCAGCCCCAGCATTTT. Translation: CASRLAGTGDNQPQHF. Complete variable domain (other parts from reference TRBV28 and TRBJ1-5): DVKVTQSSRYLVKRTGEKVFLECVQDMDHENMFWYRQDPGLGLRLIYFSYDVKMKEKGDIPEGYSVSREKKERFSLILESASTNQTSMYLCASRLAGTGDNQPQHFGDGTRLSIL.

The rearrangement uses TRBV13 and TRBJ1-2, with 8 bases fitting TRBD1. With V trimmed by 2 bases and J by 11 bases, 10 bases remained unmatched. Germline CDR1 PRHDT, CDR2 FYEKMQ (reference sequence). This CDR3 has 14 amino acids. The CDR3 is CASSLFRTGIEYTF. The CDR3 DNA sequence: TGTGCCAGCAGCTTATTTAGGACAGGGATTGAATACACCTTC.

This clone was seen a few times. In nucleotides, the CDR3 is TGTGCCAGCAGCCTGACAGTCTTCTCTGGAAACACCATATATTTT. Translation gives CASSLTVFSGNTIYF. The V call is TRBV6-5, the J call TRBJ1-3, with TRBD1 as a possible D gene (5 bases). The CDR3 runs to 15 residues. Germline CDR1 is MNHEY and CDR2 is SVGAGI. Between the trimmed V and J ends, which lost 6 bases and 0 bases, there was a span of 12 bases.

V is TRBV2 and J is TRBJ2-1; 13 bases match TRBD2. Germline V gene data show CDR1 as SNHLY and CDR2 as FYNNEI. The CDR3 is 17 residues long. Losses at the gene ends were 4 bases for V and 12 bases for J; bases not matched to a gene: 15. This CDR3 is CASSASGTSGMSHGQFF. In DNA, the CDR3 is TGTGCCAGCAGTGCGTCCGGGACTAGCGGGATGAGTCACGGGCAGTTCTTC.

The chain combines TRBV9 with TRBJ2-3; D ambiguous. Trimming took 0 bases from V and 2 from J, leaving 10 bases between them. This CDR3 has 15 amino acids. CDR1 and CDR2 from the germline V gene are SGDLS and YYNGEE. The CDR3 loop is CASSVDVVFTDTQYF. In DNA form, the CDR3 reads TGTGCCAGCAGCGTAGATGTCGTCTTCACAGATACGCAGTATTTT.

This clone was picked up one time. The genes are TRBV3-1 (or the pseudogene TRBV3-2) and TRBJ2-7; perhaps TRBD1 as D (5 bases). Germline V gene sequence: CDR1 LGHDT, CDR2 YNNKEL (reference sequence). Trimming removed 4 bases at V and 7 bases at J, with 11 bases between. This CDR3 has 12 residues. For the CDR3, the DNA is TGTGCCAGCAGCCCCTACAGGAGTGAGCAGTACTTC. This sequence encodes CASSPYRSEQYF.

The CDR3 nucleotides are TGCGCCAGCAGCCCGGGCCCATCAAACGGGGGGCAGTTCTTC. It is translated as CASSPGPSNGGQFF. The chain combines TRBV5-1 with TRBJ2-1; tentative D call: TRBD2 (6 bases). V was cut by 4 bases and J by 12 bases, with 20 bases left in between. This CDR3 has 14 amino acids. Germline V lookup: CDR1 SGHRS, CDR2 YFSETQ. Looking up the rest from reference TRBV5-1 and TRBJ2-1 gives the full variable domain: KAGVTQTPRYLIKTRGQQVTLSCSPISGHRSVSWYQQTPGQGLQFLFEYFSETQRNKGNFPGRFSGRQFSNSRSEMNVSTLELGDSALYLCASSPGPSNGGQFFGPGTRLTVL.

The genes are TRBV5-1 and TRBJ1-2; perhaps TRBD1 as D (5 bases). CDR1 SGHRS and CDR2 YFSETQ come from the germline V gene. The CDR3 sequence is 13 residues long. Trimming pared 4 bases from V and 8 bases from J, leaving 15 bases between. The CDR3 reads CASSPVGEDGYTF. CDR3 DNA: TGCGCCAGCAGCCCCGTAGGGGAGGACGGCTACACCTTC.

The chain links TRBV12-3 or TRBV12-4 to TRBJ1-2, with D tentatively TRBD1 (6 bases). The V end lost 6 bases, the J end lost 2 bases, and 10 bases lay between the germline ends. This CDR3 contains 13 residues. Here the CDR3 DNA reads TGTGCCAGCAGCGGGACACGAAACTATGGCTACACCTTC. Translated, it gives CASSGTRNYGYTF.

This clone was picked up one time. This sequence joins TRBV12-3 or TRBV12-4 and TRBJ1-4, with 7 positions matching TRBD1. The CDR3 is 13 amino acids. The V gene end was trimmed by 3 bases and the J gene end by 8 bases; junction bases not matched to a gene: 3. The CDR3 spells CASSLTGWEKLFF. The CDR3 nucleotides read TGTGCCAGCAGTTTGACAGGGTGGGAAAAACTGTTTTTT.

The chain couples TRBV24-1 to TRBJ1-1; 8 nucleotides match TRBD1. The germline gives CDR1 KGHDR, CDR2 SFDVKD. The CDR3 length is 13 residues. J was trimmed by 3 bases and V by 7 bases; bases with no gene match: 3. CDR3 sequence: CATRMTGDTEAFF. CDR3 DNA: TGTGCCACCAGAATGACAGGGGACACTGAAGCTTTCTTT.

This clone appeared once. The DNA of the CDR3 is TGTGCCAGCAGCCAAGGCCCCAGGGTTTCACCCCTCCACTTT. It specifies CASSQGPRVSPLHF. V usage is TRBV3-1 (or the pseudogene TRBV3-2) and J usage is TRBJ1-6; maybe TRBD1 (5 bases). Germline V lookup: CDR1 LGHDT, CDR2 YNNKEL (reference sequence). The CDR3 extends over 14 amino acids. The V gene lost 1 base and the J gene lost 9 bases, with 10 bases spanning the gap.

The rearrangement links TRBV6-1 to TRBJ1-1; D not resolved. Germline-derived CDR1 and CDR2 are MNHNS and SASEGT. V lost 1 base and J 1 base, leaving 4 bases between the germline ends. The CDR3 covers 13 residues. CDR3 nucleotides: TGTGCCAGCAGTGAAGTGCGGAACACTGAAGCTTTCTTT. It specifies CASSEVRNTEAFF.

The sample holds one count of this clone. The V call is TRBV11-2, the J call TRBJ2-2; 9 bases are shared with TRBD2. CDR3 length equals 17 residues. Germline V gene lookup returns CDR1 SGHAT and CDR2 FQNNGV. Germline trimming cut 5 bases from V and 0 bases from J; bases unmatched to any gene: 7. The CDR3 loop reads CASSPPGGGANTGELFF. The CDR3 bases are TGTGCCAGCAGCCCACCGGGCGGGGGGGCGAACACCGGGGAGCTGTTTTTT.

The chain joins TRBV6-5 to TRBJ1-2; TRBD1 might be the D (6 bases). V dropped 8 bases and J dropped 8 bases, with 18 bases sitting between them. The germline V gene encodes CDR1 MNHEY and CDR2 SVGAGI. The CDR3 extends over 13 amino acids. Here the CDR3 reads CASLETGTSGYTF. The CDR3 nucleotides read TGTGCCAGCCTTGAGACCGGGACATCGGGCTACACCTTC.

Only a few counts were recorded for this clone. V and J are TRBV29-1 and TRBJ1-1, with a possible D match to TRBD1 (6 bases). V was shortened by 7 bases and J by 3 bases, with 12 bases between the two germline ends. Germline lookup yields CDR1 SQVTM and CDR2 ANQGSEA. This CDR3 region has 12 residues. The CDR3 DNA sequence: TGCAGCGCCGGACAGCGAGACACTGAAGCTTTCTTT. This encodes CSAGQRDTEAFF.

CDR3 nucleotides: TGCGCCAGCAGCTTGGGTTCGACAGGGTCTATCGATGAGCAGTTCTTC. Its protein is CASSLGSTGSIDEQFF. This chain uses TRBV5-1 with TRBJ2-1, with TRBD1 matching 7 bases. This CDR3 region has 16 residues. Germline values: CDR1 SGHRS, CDR2 YFSETQ. V dropped 0 bases and J dropped 8; count of bases not matched to a gene: 11. Supplemented by reference TRBV5-1 and TRBJ2-1, the full variable domain reads KAGVTQTPRYLIKTRGQQVTLSCSPISGHRSVSWYQQTPGQGLQFLFEYFSETQRNKGNFPGRFSGRQFSNSRSEMNVSTLELGDSALYLCASSLGSTGSIDEQFFGPGTRLTVL.

The chain employs TRBV2 and TRBJ2-1, with TRBD1 matching 7 bases. With 8 bases clipped from V and 6 bases from J, the junction kept 4 bases outside the gene matches. This CDR3 has 12 amino acids. Germline V lookup: CDR1 SNHLY, CDR2 FYNNEI. The CDR3 sequence: CASDRVRNEQFF. The CDR3 DNA sequence: TGTGCCAGCGACAGGGTACGCAATGAGCAGTTCTTC.

V is TRBV18 and J is TRBJ1-2; 12 bases fit TRBD1. The CDR3 sequence is 17 residues long. Germline V gene sequence: CDR1 KGHSH, CDR2 LQKENI. The ends lost 4 bases at V and 0 bases at J; junction bases unmatched: 6. The DNA for the CDR3 is TGTGCCAGCTCACACGGGACAGGGGGCTATTCTAACTATGGCTACACCTTC. Amino acid sequence: CASSHGTGGYSNYGYTF.

The V call is TRBV2, the J call TRBJ2-1; 14 bases fit TRBD2. Germline CDR1 reads SNHLY; CDR2 reads FYNNEI. The CDR3 is 20 residues long. V was pared by 7 bases and J by 3 bases, with 17 bases of the junction left unmatched. CDR3 amino acids: CASTLTSGTSGSSHYNEQFF. DNA for the CDR3: TGTGCCAGCACCTTAACCTCCGGGACTAGCGGGAGCAGTCACTACAATGAGCAGTTCTTC.

The V and J genes are TRBV6-1 and TRBJ1-5, with D unresolved. From germline, CDR1 is MNHNS and CDR2 SASEGT. The CDR3 is 11 amino acids. V lost 3 bases, J lost 7 bases, and 4 bases lay in between. As DNA, the CDR3 is TGTGCCAGCAGTGATCAACAGCCCCAGCATTTT. This sequence encodes CASSDQQPQHF.